This T cell receptor beta chain was identified in a study of shared clonotypes between healthy human individuals. Overall study findings and caveats: Tissues were not sampled, only blood, and their repertoires likely differ.

Donors comprised healthy HIV-negative adults lacking recent acute infections or vaccinations. In regard to this clone: Its antigen is unidentified. With a far larger clone one base away, a read error is the likely cause.

Several immunoSEQ plates held equal portions of the genomic DNA taken from each subset. Produced via immunoSEQ multiplex PCR; TCRdb's table is partial and in-frame only. The sample lists 450,000 to 600,000 clones; around 79% were seen once. CDR1 is SGHNT and CDR2 is YYREEE in the germline V gene (reference sequence). The CDR3 covers 14 residues. The sequence was obtained from a woman aged 35 to 49 in good health. Some clones in this sample may be carry-over from other donors' samples. The rearrangement joins TRBV5-4 to TRBJ2-5; 11 bases fit TRBD2. The sample was PBMCs. Here the CDR3 reads CASSLLAGVETQHF. The CDR3 nucleotides are TGTGCCAGCAGCTTACTAGCGGGAGTGGAGACCCAGCACTTC.